This section outlines one TCR beta chain sequence together with its context. This record comes from a study of neoadjuvant anti-PD-1 for oral cavity cancer. Cohort: HPV-negative, locally advanced oral cavity squamous cell carcinoma patients. Most PBMC samples had 480 ng input DNA in six replicates. Clones were read by immunoSEQ multiplex PCR, and TCRdb kept only the in-frame ones, dropping some. The sample contains 75,000 or so clones, 70% to 85% of which appear only once. The CDR3 is 13 amino acids. Looked up from germline, CDR1 is SGHDT and CDR2 is YYEEEE. V was clipped by 4 bases and J by 4 bases, with 11 bases between them.

The sample here was PBMCs, taken before nivolumab (anti-PD-1) treatment. The clonotype was recovered from a person aged 35-79 years with oral cavity squamous cell carcinoma. This chain connects TRBV5-6 to TRBJ1-2, with D uncertain. The CDR3 nucleotides are TGTGCCAGCAGCATTCCCGAGGGCTATGGCTACACCTTC. Translating it yields CASSIPEGYGYTF.